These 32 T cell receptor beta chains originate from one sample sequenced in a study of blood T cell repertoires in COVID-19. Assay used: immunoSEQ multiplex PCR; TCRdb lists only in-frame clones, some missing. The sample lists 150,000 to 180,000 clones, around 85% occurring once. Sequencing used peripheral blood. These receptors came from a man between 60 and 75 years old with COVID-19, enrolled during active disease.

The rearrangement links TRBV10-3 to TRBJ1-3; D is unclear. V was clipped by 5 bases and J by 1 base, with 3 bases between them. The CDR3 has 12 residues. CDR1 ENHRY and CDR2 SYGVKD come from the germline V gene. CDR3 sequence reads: CAISLSGNTIYF. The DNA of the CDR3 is TGTGCCATCAGTCTATCTGGAAACACCATATATTTT.

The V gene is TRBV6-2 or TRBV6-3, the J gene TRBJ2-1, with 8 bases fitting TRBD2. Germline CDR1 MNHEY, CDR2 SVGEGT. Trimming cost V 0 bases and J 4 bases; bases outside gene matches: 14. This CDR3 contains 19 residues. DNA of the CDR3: TGTGCCAGCAGTTACTCGAGAAGTGCCTTAGCGGGGATATACAATGAGCAGTTCTTC. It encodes CASSYSRSALAGIYNEQFF.

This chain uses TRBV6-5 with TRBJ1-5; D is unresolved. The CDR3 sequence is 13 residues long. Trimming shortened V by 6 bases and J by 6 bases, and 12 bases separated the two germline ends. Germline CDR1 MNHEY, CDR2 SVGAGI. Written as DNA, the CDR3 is TGTGCCAGCAGCGCCGGGGAGGCTCAGCCCCAGCATTTT. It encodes CASSAGEAQPQHF.

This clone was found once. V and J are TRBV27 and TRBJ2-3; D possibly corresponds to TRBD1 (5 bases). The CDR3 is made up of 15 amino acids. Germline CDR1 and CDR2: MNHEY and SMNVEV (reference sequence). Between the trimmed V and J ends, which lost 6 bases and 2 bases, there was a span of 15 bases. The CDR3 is CASREKQVFTDTQYF. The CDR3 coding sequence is TGTGCCAGCAGGGAAAAACAGGTTTTCACAGATACGCAGTATTTT.

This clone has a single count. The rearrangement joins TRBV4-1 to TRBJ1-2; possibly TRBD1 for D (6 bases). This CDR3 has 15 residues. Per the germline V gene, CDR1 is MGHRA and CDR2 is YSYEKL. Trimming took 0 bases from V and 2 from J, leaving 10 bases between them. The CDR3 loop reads CASSQDNRANYGYTF. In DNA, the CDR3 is TGCGCCAGCAGCCAAGATAACAGGGCCAACTATGGCTACACCTTC.

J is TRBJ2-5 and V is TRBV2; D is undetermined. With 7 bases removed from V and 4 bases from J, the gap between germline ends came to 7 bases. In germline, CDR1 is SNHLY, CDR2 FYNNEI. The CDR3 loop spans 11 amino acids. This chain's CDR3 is CASKSGETQYF. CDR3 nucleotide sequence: TGTGCCAGCAAGTCCGGAGAGACCCAGTACTTC.

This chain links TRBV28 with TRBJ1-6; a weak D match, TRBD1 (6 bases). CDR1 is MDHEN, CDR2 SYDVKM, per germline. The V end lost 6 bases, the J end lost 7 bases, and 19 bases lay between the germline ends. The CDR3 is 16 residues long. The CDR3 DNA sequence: TGTGCCAGCAGCTCTGACGACAGGCTTCAAAATTCACCCCTCCACTTT. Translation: CASSSDDRLQNSPLHF. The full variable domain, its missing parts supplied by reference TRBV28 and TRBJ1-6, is DVKVTQSSRYLVKRTGEKVFLECVQDMDHENMFWYRQDPGLGLRLIYFSYDVKMKEKGDIPEGYSVSREKKERFSLILESASTNQTSMYLCASSSDDRLQNSPLHFGNGTRLTVT.

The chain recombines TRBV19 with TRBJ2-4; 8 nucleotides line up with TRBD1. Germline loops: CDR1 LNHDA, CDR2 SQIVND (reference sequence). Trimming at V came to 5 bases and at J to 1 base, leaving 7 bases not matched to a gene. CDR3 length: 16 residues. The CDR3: CASSELTGEAKNIQYF. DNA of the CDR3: TGTGCCAGTAGTGAGTTGACAGGGGAGGCCAAAAACATTCAGTACTTC. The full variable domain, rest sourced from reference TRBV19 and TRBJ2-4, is DGGITQSPKYLFRKEGQNVTLSCEQNLNHDAMYWYRQDPGQGLRLIYYSQIVNDFQKGDIAEGYSVSREKKESFPLTVTSAQKNPTAFYLCASSELTGEAKNIQYFGAGTRLSVL.

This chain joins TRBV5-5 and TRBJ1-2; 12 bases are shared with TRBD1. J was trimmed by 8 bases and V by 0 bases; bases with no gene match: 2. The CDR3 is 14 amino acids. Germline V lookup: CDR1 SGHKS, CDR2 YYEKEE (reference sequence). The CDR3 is CASSLVGTGGGYTF. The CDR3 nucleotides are TGTGCCAGCAGCTTGGTCGGGACAGGGGGCGGCTACACCTTC. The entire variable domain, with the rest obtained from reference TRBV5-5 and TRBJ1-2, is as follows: DAGVTQSPTHLIKTRGQQVTLRCSPISGHKSVSWYQQVLGQGPQFIFQYYEKEERGRGNFPDRFSARQFPNYSSELNVNALLLGDSALYLCASSLVGTGGGYTFGSGTRLTVV.

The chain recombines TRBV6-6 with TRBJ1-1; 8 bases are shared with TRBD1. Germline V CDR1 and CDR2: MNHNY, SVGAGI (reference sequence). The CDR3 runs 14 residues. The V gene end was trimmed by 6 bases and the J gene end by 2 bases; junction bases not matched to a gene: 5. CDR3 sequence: CASRAGGLNTEAFF. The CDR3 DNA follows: TGTGCCAGCAGGGCAGGGGGCCTTAACACTGAAGCTTTCTTT.

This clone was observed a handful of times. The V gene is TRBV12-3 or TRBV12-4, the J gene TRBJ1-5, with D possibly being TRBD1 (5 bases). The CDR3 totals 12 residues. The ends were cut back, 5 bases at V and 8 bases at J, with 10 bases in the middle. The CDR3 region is CASSGGVKPQHF. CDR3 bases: TGTGCCAGCAGTGGGGGGGTCAAGCCCCAGCATTTT.

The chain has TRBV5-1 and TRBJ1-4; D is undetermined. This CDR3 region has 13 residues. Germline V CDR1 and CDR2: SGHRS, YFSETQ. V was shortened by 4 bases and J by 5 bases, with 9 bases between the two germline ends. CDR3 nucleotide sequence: TGCGCCAGCAGCGGACGGGAGAATGAAAAACTGTTTTTT. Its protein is CASSGRENEKLFF.

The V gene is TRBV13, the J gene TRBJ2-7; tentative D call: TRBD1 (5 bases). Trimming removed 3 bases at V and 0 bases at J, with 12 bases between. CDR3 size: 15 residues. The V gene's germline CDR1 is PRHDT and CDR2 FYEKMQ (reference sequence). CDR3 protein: CASSFRASSSYEQYF. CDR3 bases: TGTGCCAGCAGCTTCAGGGCCTCGAGCTCCTACGAGCAGTACTTC. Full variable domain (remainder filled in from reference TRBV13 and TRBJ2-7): AAGVIQSPRHLIKEKRETATLKCYPIPRHDTVYWYQQGPGQDPQFLISFYEKMQSDKGSIPDRFSAQQFSDYHSELNMSSLELGDSALYFCASSFRASSSYEQYFGPGTRLTVT.

CDR3 region: CASSTTRTGGTNTEAFF. For the CDR3, the DNA is TGTGCCAGCAGCACTACGCGGACAGGGGGGACGAACACTGAAGCTTTCTTT. The chain recombines TRBV28 with TRBJ1-1; the match to TRBD1 covers 10 bases. Trimming took 6 bases from V and 1 from J; bases not matched to a gene: 11. Germline lookup yields CDR1 MDHEN and CDR2 SYDVKM. The CDR3 has 17 amino acids.

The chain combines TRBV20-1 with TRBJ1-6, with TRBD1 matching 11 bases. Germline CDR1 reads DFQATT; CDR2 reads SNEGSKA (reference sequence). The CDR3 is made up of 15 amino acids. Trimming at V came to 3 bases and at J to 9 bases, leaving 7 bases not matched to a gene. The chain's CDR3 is CSASDPGQGVSPLHF. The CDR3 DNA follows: TGCAGTGCTAGTGATCCGGGACAGGGGGTTTCACCCCTCCACTTT.

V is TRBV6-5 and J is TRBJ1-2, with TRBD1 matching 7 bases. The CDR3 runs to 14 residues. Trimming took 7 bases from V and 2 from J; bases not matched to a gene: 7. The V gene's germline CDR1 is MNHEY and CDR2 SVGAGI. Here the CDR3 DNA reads TGTGCCAGCATGTTACGACAGGGCAACTATGGCTACACCTTC. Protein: CASMLRQGNYGYTF.

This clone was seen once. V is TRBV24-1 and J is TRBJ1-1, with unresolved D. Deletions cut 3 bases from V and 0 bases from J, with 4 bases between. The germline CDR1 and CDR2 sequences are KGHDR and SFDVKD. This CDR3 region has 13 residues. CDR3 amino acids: CATSDELNTEAFF. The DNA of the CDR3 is TGTGCCACCAGTGATGAGTTGAACACTGAAGCTTTCTTT.

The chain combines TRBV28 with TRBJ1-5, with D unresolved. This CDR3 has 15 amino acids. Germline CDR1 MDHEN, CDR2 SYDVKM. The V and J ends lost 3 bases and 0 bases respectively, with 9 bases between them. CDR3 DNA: TGTGCCAGCAGTTTGAGACAATATAGCAATCAGCCCCAGCATTTT. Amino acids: CASSLRQYSNQPQHF.

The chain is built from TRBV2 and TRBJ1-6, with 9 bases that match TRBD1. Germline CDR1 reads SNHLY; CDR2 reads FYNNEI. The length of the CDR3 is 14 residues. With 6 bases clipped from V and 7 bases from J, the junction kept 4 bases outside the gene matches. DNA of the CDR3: TGTGCCAGCAGCGGACAGGGGAAGAATTCACCCCTCCACTTT. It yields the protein CASSGQGKNSPLHF.

The CDR3, as DNA: TGTGCCAGCGCCGGGGACAGCAAAAACATTCAGTACTTC. This translates into CASAGDSKNIQYF. The V call is TRBV12-3 or TRBV12-4, the J call TRBJ2-4; 7 nucleotides agree with TRBD1. Unmatched junction bases numbered 4, after V lost 8 bases and J lost 3 bases. CDR3 length equals 13 residues.

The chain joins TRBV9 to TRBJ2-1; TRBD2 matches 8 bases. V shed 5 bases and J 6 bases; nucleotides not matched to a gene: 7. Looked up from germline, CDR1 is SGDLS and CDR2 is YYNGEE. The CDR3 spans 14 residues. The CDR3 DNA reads TGTGCCAGCAGTCGGGGGGGTCGTACCAATGAGCAGTTCTTC. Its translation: CASSRGGRTNEQFF.

CDR3 sequence (DNA): TGTGCCAGCTCACCACGGACAGGGTTCGGAAACACCGGGGAGCTGTTTTTT. It is translated as CASSPRTGFGNTGELFF. V usage is TRBV18 and J usage is TRBJ2-2; 8 bases agree with TRBD1. Per the germline V gene, CDR1 is KGHSH and CDR2 is LQKENI. V lost 1 base, J lost 2 bases, and 6 bases stayed unmatched. The length of the CDR3 is 17 residues.

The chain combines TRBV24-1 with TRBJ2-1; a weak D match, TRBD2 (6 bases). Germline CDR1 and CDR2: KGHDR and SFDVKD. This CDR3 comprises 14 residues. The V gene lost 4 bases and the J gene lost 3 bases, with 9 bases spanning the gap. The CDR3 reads CATSETGDYNEQFF. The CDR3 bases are TGTGCCACCAGTGAAACGGGGGACTACAATGAGCAGTTCTTC.

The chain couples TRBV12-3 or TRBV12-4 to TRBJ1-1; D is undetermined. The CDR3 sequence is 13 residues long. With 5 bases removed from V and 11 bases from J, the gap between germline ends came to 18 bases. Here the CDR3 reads CASSTDRTREAFF. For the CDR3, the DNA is TGTGCCAGCAGTACCGATCGAACTCGGGAGGCTTTCTTT.

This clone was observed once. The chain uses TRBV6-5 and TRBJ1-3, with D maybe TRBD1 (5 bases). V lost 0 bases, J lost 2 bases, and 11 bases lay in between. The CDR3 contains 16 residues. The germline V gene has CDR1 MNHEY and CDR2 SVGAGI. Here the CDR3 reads CASSYSQAPAGNTIYF. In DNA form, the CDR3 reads TGTGCCAGCAGTTACTCACAGGCCCCAGCTGGAAACACCATATATTTT.

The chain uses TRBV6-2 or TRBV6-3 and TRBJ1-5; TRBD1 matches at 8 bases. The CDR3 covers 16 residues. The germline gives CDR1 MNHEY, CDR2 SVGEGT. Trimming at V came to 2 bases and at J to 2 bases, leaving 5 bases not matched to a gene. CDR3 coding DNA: TGTGCCAGCAGTTACCCATCAGGGGGCCGCAATCAGCCCCAGCATTTT. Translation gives CASSYPSGGRNQPQHF.

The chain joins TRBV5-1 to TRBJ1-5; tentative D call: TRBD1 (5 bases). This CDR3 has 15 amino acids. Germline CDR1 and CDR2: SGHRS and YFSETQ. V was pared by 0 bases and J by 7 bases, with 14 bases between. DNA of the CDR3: TGCGCCAGCAGCTTGGCCGGGACGGAGGGACAGCCCCAGCATTTT. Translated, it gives CASSLAGTEGQPQHF.

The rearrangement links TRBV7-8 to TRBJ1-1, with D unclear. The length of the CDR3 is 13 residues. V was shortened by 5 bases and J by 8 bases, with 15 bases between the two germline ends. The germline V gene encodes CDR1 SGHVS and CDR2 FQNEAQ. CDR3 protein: CASSPTQREEAFF. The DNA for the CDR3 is TGTGCCAGCAGCCCTACCCAAAGGGAGGAAGCTTTCTTT.

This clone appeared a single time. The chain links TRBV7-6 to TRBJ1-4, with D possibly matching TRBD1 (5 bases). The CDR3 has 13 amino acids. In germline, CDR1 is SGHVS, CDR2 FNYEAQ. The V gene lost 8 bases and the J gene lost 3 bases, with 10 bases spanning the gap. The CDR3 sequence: CASSGFANEKLFF. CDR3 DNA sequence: TGTGCCAGCTCAGGGTTTGCTAATGAAAAACTGTTTTTT.

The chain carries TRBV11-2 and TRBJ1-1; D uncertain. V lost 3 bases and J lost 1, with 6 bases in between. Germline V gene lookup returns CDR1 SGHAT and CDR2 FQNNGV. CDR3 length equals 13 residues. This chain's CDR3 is CASSFAENTEAFF. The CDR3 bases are TGTGCCAGCAGCTTTGCAGAGAACACTGAAGCTTTCTTT. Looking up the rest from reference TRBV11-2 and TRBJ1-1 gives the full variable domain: EAGVAQSPRYKIIEKRQSVAFWCNPISGHATLYWYQQILGQGPKLLIQFQNNGVVDDSQLPKDRFSAERLKGVDSTLKIQPAKLEDSAVYLCASSFAENTEAFFGQGTRLTVV.

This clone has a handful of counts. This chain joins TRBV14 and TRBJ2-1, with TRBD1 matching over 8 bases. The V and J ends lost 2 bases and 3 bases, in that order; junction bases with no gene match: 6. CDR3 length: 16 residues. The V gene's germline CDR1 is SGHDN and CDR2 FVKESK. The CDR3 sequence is CASSQSLGQVYNEQFF. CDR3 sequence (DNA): TGTGCCAGCAGCCAAAGCTTGGGACAGGTCTACAATGAGCAGTTCTTC. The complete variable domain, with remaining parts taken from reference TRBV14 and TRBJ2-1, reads EAGVTQFPSHSVIEKGQTVTLRCDPISGHDNLYWYRRVMGKEIKFLLHFVKESKQDESGMPNNRFLAERTGGTYSTLKVQPAELEDSGVYFCASSQSLGQVYNEQFFGPGTRLTVL.

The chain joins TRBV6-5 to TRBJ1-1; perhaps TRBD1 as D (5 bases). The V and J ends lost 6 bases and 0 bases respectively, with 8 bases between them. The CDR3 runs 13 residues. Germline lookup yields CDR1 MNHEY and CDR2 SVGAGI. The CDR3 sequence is CASSLQVNTEAFF. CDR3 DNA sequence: TGTGCCAGCAGCCTACAGGTGAACACTGAAGCTTTCTTT.